This entry describes one T cell receptor (beta chain). Its antigen remains unknown. Sequencing was performed with immunoSEQ multiplex PCR; in TCRdb, only in-frame clones are kept and a portion is missing. Of nearly 60,000 clones listed, roughly 89% are singletons. The entry originates in a study of identifying expanded T cells in peripheral blood. Findings of the study overall: About 1.2 clones differed between technical replicates, versus around 15 and 18 over time. Two-week clone count variance significantly increased as total template count grew.

During the collection period, no donor immune events like infections were recorded. This sequence was found in a person aged 18 to 75 in good health. The sample comprised blood.

The CDR3 bases are TGTGCCAGCAGCACGACCCCGAGAGGTGAGCAGTTCTTC. It yields the protein CASSTTPRGEQFF. The rearrangement joins TRBV6-5 to TRBJ2-1; D unclear. The CDR3 totals 13 residues. The germline V gene has CDR1 MNHEY and CDR2 SVGAGI. V lost 6 bases, J lost 9 bases, and 15 bases lay in between.